The 29 T cell receptor beta chains below were found in one sample sequenced in a study of CD8 T cells in ankylosing spondylitis. Study-wide results and limits: Eight or nine highly homologous variants made up a TCR beta motif that seemed to typify ankylosing spondylitis blood.

What these receptors recognize is not known. In TCRdb, the 5' RACE reads were re-called with MiXCR into one record per CDR3 protein. The sample carries 700,000 to 850,000 distinct CDR3 sequences, 10% to 15% recorded once. Sequencing input: blood, either unsorted or a sorted T cell fraction (not recorded which). All receptors derive from a male donor with ankylosing spondylitis.

This sequence joins TRBV20-1 and TRBJ2-3, with 11 bases lining up with TRBD2. This CDR3 has 17 amino acids. The V gene's germline CDR1 is DFQATT and CDR2 SNEGSKA (reference sequence). V gave up 3 bases and J gave up 2 bases; unmatched junction bases: 10. This CDR3 reads CSARNSGTSGDTDTQYF. The CDR3 DNA reads as TGCAGTGCTAGGAATTCCGGGACTAGCGGAGACACAGATACGCAGTATTTT.

This clonotype was counted only a few times. The chain couples TRBV20-1 to TRBJ1-2; 8 nucleotides line up with TRBD1. This CDR3 spans 16 amino acids. Germline CDR1 DFQATT, CDR2 SNEGSKA (reference sequence). V shed 6 bases and J 4 bases; nucleotides not matched to a gene: 16. CDR3: CSAIKDRVAVVYGYTF. As DNA, the CDR3 is TGCAGTGCCATAAAGGACAGGGTCGCGGTCGTCTATGGCTACACCTTC.

V usage is TRBV6-1 and J usage is TRBJ2-1; 7 nucleotides line up with TRBD2. CDR1 is MNHNS, CDR2 SASEGT, per germline. The CDR3 spans 16 residues. Trimming took 5 bases from V and 0 from J; bases not matched to a gene: 7. The CDR3 sequence is CASSNLAASSYNEQFF. CDR3 coding DNA: TGTGCCAGCAGTAATCTAGCGGCGAGCTCCTACAATGAGCAGTTCTTC.

This clonotype was detected a few times. The CDR3 reads CSVGQGAGGYTF. The CDR3 coding sequence is TGCAGCGTTGGACAGGGGGCGGGTGGCTACACCTTC. The chain combines TRBV29-1 with TRBJ1-2; TRBD1 agrees at 10 bases. The CDR3 totals 12 residues. The trim removed 4 bases at V and 7 bases at J, leaving 3 bases unmatched. Germline loops: CDR1 SQVTM, CDR2 ANQGSEA.

This clonotype appeared a few times. CDR3 residues: CASSQGGRGAKNIQYF. In nucleotides, the CDR3 is TGTGCCAGTAGTCAGGGGGGGCGCGGAGCCAAAAACATTCAGTACTTC. The chain recombines TRBV19 with TRBJ2-4; D possibly uses TRBD1 or TRBD2 (7 bases each). Germline assignment: CDR1 LNHDA and CDR2 SQIVND (reference sequence). The CDR3 consists of 16 residues. Trimming left V 5 bases short and J 0 bases short, with 14 bases between.

The chain uses TRBV20-1 and TRBJ2-3; no reliable D call. Per the germline V gene, CDR1 is DFQATT and CDR2 is SNEGSKA (reference sequence). V was cut by 6 bases and J by 0 bases, with 16 bases left in between. The CDR3 has 15 amino acids. The CDR3 DNA is TGCAGTGCCGCTAGGAACTATGATAGCACAGATACGCAGTATTTT. As protein: CSAARNYDSTDTQYF.

DNA for the CDR3: TGTGCCAGCAGTTTGGGCACAGGGGGCGTCGGCTATGGCTACACCTTC. It yields the protein CASSLGTGGVGYGYTF. This chain links TRBV12-3 or TRBV12-4 with TRBJ1-2, with TRBD1 matching over 9 bases. V shed 3 bases and J 4 bases; nucleotides not matched to a gene: 9. This CDR3 is 16 amino acids long.

The count of this clonotype is one. The chain is built from TRBV11-1 and TRBJ2-7; D is possibly TRBD2 (5 bases). With 1 base removed from V and 0 bases from J, the gap between germline ends came to 28 bases. This CDR3 region has 21 residues. Germline loops: CDR1 SGHAT, CDR2 FQDESV (reference sequence). CDR3 sequence (DNA): TGTGCCAGCAGCTTAGGGACGGGATTTTTGGTGATATCGCCTCTCTCCTACGAGCAGTACTTC. Protein sequence: CASSLGTGFLVISPLSYEQYF.

The chain employs TRBV9 and TRBJ1-2; D gene ambiguous. The CDR3 runs to 14 residues. Germline CDR1 reads SGDLS; CDR2 reads YYNGEE. V lost 0 bases, J lost 8 bases, and 14 bases lay in between. The DNA of the CDR3 is TGTGCCAGCAGCGTAGACCGCAACTCTAGGGGCTACACCTTC. This translates into CASSVDRNSRGYTF.

The V and J genes are TRBV9 and TRBJ2-5; TRBD1 matches 9 bases. Germline trimming cut 4 bases from V and 2 bases from J; bases unmatched to any gene: 9. Germline V lookup: CDR1 SGDLS, CDR2 YYNGEE. The CDR3 runs 16 residues. The CDR3: CASSPRQGVGQETQYF. The CDR3 DNA reads TGTGCCAGCAGCCCCCGACAGGGGGTAGGGCAAGAGACCCAGTACTTC.

Only a few counts were recorded for this clonotype. This rearrangement joins TRBV7-9 to TRBJ2-1, with TRBD2 matching 9 bases. Per germline, CDR1 SEHNR and CDR2 FQNEAQ (reference sequence). This CDR3 spans 15 amino acids. Trimming removed 4 bases from V and 6 bases from J; junction bases left unmatched: 7. CDR3 region: CASSYSGLAINEQFF. Written as DNA, the CDR3 is TGTGCCAGCAGCTATTCGGGACTAGCTATCAATGAGCAGTTCTTC.

This clonotype was seen only a few times. The chain joins TRBV20-1 to TRBJ1-4; D is unresolved. The germline gives CDR1 DFQATT, CDR2 SNEGSKA (reference sequence). The CDR3 extends over 11 amino acids. The V gene lost 1 base and the J gene lost 8 bases, with 5 bases spanning the gap. CDR3 DNA sequence: TGCAGTGCTAGAGCGGGAGAAAAACTGTTTTTT. Translating gives CSARAGEKLFF.

The V call is TRBV19, the J call TRBJ1-5; D gene unclear. Trimming removed 7 bases from V and 2 bases from J, with 12 bases in between. This CDR3 has 14 residues. Germline V gene sequence: CDR1 LNHDA, CDR2 SQIVND (reference sequence). CDR3: CASTETGGNQPQHF. The CDR3 DNA reads TGTGCCAGTACCGAAACTGGGGGCAATCAGCCCCAGCATTTT.

This clonotype was observed a few times. V and J are TRBV9 and TRBJ1-2, with 7 bases fitting TRBD1. The J segment lost 3 bases and the V segment lost 5 bases, leaving 4 bases of the junction unmatched. CDR3 size: 13 residues. Per germline, CDR1 SGDLS and CDR2 YYNGEE. As DNA, the CDR3 is TGTGCCAGCAGTGACAGGGATGACTATGGCTACACCTTC. Translated, it gives CASSDRDDYGYTF.

This clonotype was observed a few times. This chain connects TRBV5-1 to TRBJ2-7; D is uncertain. V was clipped by 0 bases and J by 3 bases, with 10 bases between them. From germline, CDR1 is SGHRS and CDR2 YFSETQ. The CDR3 is 14 residues long. In DNA, the CDR3 is TGCGCCAGCAGCTTGGTCGGGCCCGGCTACGAGCAGTACTTC. Translated, it gives CASSLVGPGYEQYF.

The rearrangement joins TRBV5-1 to TRBJ2-2; 8 nucleotides line up with TRBD2. After removal of 2 bases from V and 4 bases from J, the junction contained 7 bases not matched to a gene. The length of the CDR3 is 16 residues. The germline V gene encodes CDR1 SGHRS and CDR2 YFSETQ. DNA of the CDR3: TGCGCCAGCAGCTTTCAAAGCGGGAGTATCACCGGGGAGCTGTTTTTT. Translating it yields CASSFQSGSITGELFF. Full variable domain (rest looked up from reference TRBV5-1 and TRBJ2-2): KAGVTQTPRYLIKTRGQQVTLSCSPISGHRSVSWYQQTPGQGLQFLFEYFSETQRNKGNFPGRFSGRQFSNSRSEMNVSTLELGDSALYLCASSFQSGSITGELFFGEGSRLTVL.

This clonotype came up a few times. The gene calls are TRBV6-5 and TRBJ1-2; a weak D match, TRBD1 (5 bases). This CDR3 region has 13 residues. Trimming removed 0 bases at V and 8 bases at J, with 10 bases between. In germline, CDR1 is MNHEY, CDR2 SVGAGI. The CDR3 nucleotides read TGTGCCAGCAGTTACTCCGGGACCACCGGCTACACCTTC. It specifies CASSYSGTTGYTF.

At least ten counts were recorded for this clonotype. V and J are TRBV5-1 and TRBJ2-7, with a tentative D call TRBD1 (7 bases). The CDR3 length is 15 residues. The V gene lost 4 bases and the J gene lost 2 bases, with 16 bases spanning the gap. Germline CDR1 is SGHRS and CDR2 is YFSETQ. DNA for the CDR3: TGCGCCAGCAGCCGCGGGACAGTCGAAACCTACGAGCAGTACTTC. Residues: CASSRGTVETYEQYF. Variable domain in full (rest from reference TRBV5-1 and TRBJ2-7): KAGVTQTPRYLIKTRGQQVTLSCSPISGHRSVSWYQQTPGQGLQFLFEYFSETQRNKGNFPGRFSGRQFSNSRSEMNVSTLELGDSALYLCASSRGTVETYEQYFGPGTRLTVT.

This clonotype was detected a few times. This chain's CDR3 is CASSRTSLSYNEQFF. CDR3 DNA: TGCGCCAGCAGCCGGACTAGCCTCTCCTACAATGAGCAGTTCTTC. The chain carries TRBV5-1 and TRBJ2-1, with 8 bases that match TRBD2. This CDR3 spans 15 amino acids. Per the germline V gene, CDR1 is SGHRS and CDR2 is YFSETQ. V lost 4 bases and J lost 0; bases outside the gene matches: 3.

V and J are TRBV19 and TRBJ2-2; TRBD1 matches at 8 bases. This CDR3 comprises 16 residues. Losses at the gene ends were 2 bases for V and 1 base for J; bases not matched to a gene: 3. Germline V gene sequence: CDR1 LNHDA, CDR2 SQIVND (reference sequence). In DNA form, the CDR3 reads TGTGCCAGTAGTATACGGGGGACAGGGAACACCGGGGAGCTGTTTTTT. Protein sequence: CASSIRGTGNTGELFF.

On this clonotype: A clone one base away is much larger, so this may be a read error. The rearrangement joins TRBV5-5 to TRBJ2-2; TRBD1 or TRBD2 may be the D gene (5 bases each). This CDR3 has 14 residues. Germline lookup yields CDR1 SGHKS and CDR2 YYEKEE (reference sequence). The CDR3 protein is CAISSGPNTGELFF. The DNA of the CDR3 is TGTGCCATCAGCTCGGGACCGAACACCGGGGAGCTGTTTTTT.

The rearrangement joins TRBV6-5 to TRBJ2-2; perhaps TRBD2 as D (6 bases). Germline values: CDR1 MNHEY, CDR2 SVGAGI. This CDR3 comprises 15 residues. The V and J ends lost 2 bases and 0 bases respectively, with 7 bases between them. The CDR3, as DNA: TGTGCCAGCAGTTACGGGACTCCGAACACCGGGGAGCTGTTTTTT. The encoded protein is CASSYGTPNTGELFF.

This clonotype showed up just a few times. V gene TRBV27 combines with J gene TRBJ1-6; no firm D call. The CDR3 is 13 amino acids. Trimming left V 5 bases short and J 9 bases short, with 11 bases between. Germline values: CDR1 MNHEY, CDR2 SMNVEV (reference sequence). In DNA, the CDR3 is TGTGCCAGCAGTCCCATAGAGAGTTCACCCCTCCACTTT. Translation gives CASSPIESSPLHF.

This clonotype has only a few counts. This chain links TRBV5-5 with TRBJ2-3, with D tentatively TRBD1 (6 bases). The CDR3 is 14 amino acids. The germline gives CDR1 SGHKS, CDR2 YYEKEE (reference sequence). Trimming cost V 2 bases and J 5 bases, with 12 bases left between them. CDR3 bases: TGTGCCAGCAGCTTTTTACAGGGAAGAGATACGCAGTATTTT. It encodes CASSFLQGRDTQYF.

The rearrangement links TRBV20-1 to TRBJ2-7; weak D call: TRBD2 (6 bases). This CDR3 has 15 amino acids. The germline CDR1 and CDR2 sequences are DFQATT and SNEGSKA (reference sequence). V was pared by 1 base and J by 5 bases, with 18 bases between. Here the CDR3 DNA reads TGCAGTGCTAGAGGGGGCGGGGACTTGAGGAACGAGCAGTACTTC. As protein: CSARGGGDLRNEQYF.

This clonotype was observed a handful of times. The chain is built from TRBV12-3 or TRBV12-4 and TRBJ2-3, with 7 bases fitting TRBD2. Trimming cost V 7 bases and J 4 bases; bases outside gene matches: 11. The CDR3 consists of 15 residues. CDR3 DNA sequence: TGTGCCAGCACCCCACAAGCGGGATGGGCAGATACGCAGTATTTT. Translation gives CASTPQAGWADTQYF.

This sequence joins TRBV4-2 and TRBJ1-1; TRBD1 is a possible D gene (5 bases). Trimming cost V 6 bases and J 0 bases, with 11 bases left between them. Germline V CDR1 and CDR2: LGHNA, YNFKEQ. The CDR3 has 14 residues. CDR3 residues: CASRQDPLNTEAFF. The CDR3 DNA reads as TGTGCCAGCAGACAGGACCCTTTGAACACTGAAGCTTTCTTT.

This clonotype was found a few times. The chain employs TRBV5-1 and TRBJ2-2; maybe TRBD2 (5 bases). CDR3 length equals 14 residues. Trimming removed 4 bases at V and 6 bases at J, with 13 bases between. CDR1 is SGHRS and CDR2 is YFSETQ in the germline V gene. The CDR3 is CASSLTIPSGELFF. CDR3 DNA: TGCGCCAGCAGCCTGACTATACCATCCGGGGAGCTGTTTTTT. The full variable domain, completed using reference TRBV5-1 and TRBJ2-2, is KAGVTQTPRYLIKTRGQQVTLSCSPISGHRSVSWYQQTPGQGLQFLFEYFSETQRNKGNFPGRFSGRQFSNSRSEMNVSTLELGDSALYLCASSLTIPSGELFFGEGSRLTVL.

Only a few counts were recorded for this clonotype. The gene calls are TRBV5-1 and TRBJ2-2; no definite D call. Trimming shortened V by 2 bases and J by 3 bases, and 14 bases separated the two germline ends. There are 16 residues in the CDR3. Germline V gene data show CDR1 as SGHRS and CDR2 as YFSETQ. The CDR3 reads CASSLESATYTGELFF. The CDR3 nucleotides are TGCGCCAGCAGCTTAGAGAGCGCTACGTACACCGGGGAGCTGTTTTTT. Using reference TRBV5-1 and TRBJ2-2 for the parts outside the CDR3, the full variable domain is KAGVTQTPRYLIKTRGQQVTLSCSPISGHRSVSWYQQTPGQGLQFLFEYFSETQRNKGNFPGRFSGRQFSNSRSEMNVSTLELGDSALYLCASSLESATYTGELFFGEGSRLTVL.